Each of the 22 T cell receptor beta chains below was sequenced from the same sample in a study of OX40 agonist ivuxolimab in advanced cancers. Method: immunoSEQ multiplex PCR; TCRdb's copy keeps in-frame clones and lacks some. The top ten hold approximately 6.3% of the sample, which has around 81,000 clones, 80% to 90% seen once. This specimen was CD4+ or CD8+ T cells sorted from blood, taken in a trial of the OX40 agonist ivuxolimab. All receptors come from an adult with an advanced solid tumor such as melanoma, head and neck, liver or kidney cancer.

The chain is built from TRBV4-1 and TRBJ2-5, with TRBD2 matching 9 bases. The germline gives CDR1 MGHRA, CDR2 YSYEKL. The CDR3 is made up of 15 amino acids. J lost 2 bases, V lost 4 bases, and 5 bases had no gene match. CDR3 protein: CASSPKSGGQETQYF. In DNA, the CDR3 is TGCGCCAGCAGCCCCAAAAGCGGGGGGCAAGAGACCCAGTACTTC.

The chain recombines TRBV13 with TRBJ2-5; perhaps TRBD2 as D (5 bases). The V end lost 2 bases, the J end lost 3 bases, and 7 bases lay between the germline ends. The CDR3 length is 13 residues. CDR1 is PRHDT, CDR2 FYEKMQ, per germline (reference sequence). The CDR3 nucleotides read TGTGCCAGCAGCTTAATGCGGGAAGAGACCCAGTACTTC. It translates to CASSLMREETQYF. Full variable domain (rest looked up from reference TRBV13 and TRBJ2-5): AAGVIQSPRHLIKEKRETATLKCYPIPRHDTVYWYQQGPGQDPQFLISFYEKMQSDKGSIPDRFSAQQFSDYHSELNMSSLELGDSALYFCASSLMREETQYFGPGTRLLVL.

This chain links TRBV10-3 with TRBJ1-2; TRBD1 matches at 9 bases. This CDR3 contains 16 residues. V lost 4 bases, J lost 0 bases, and 6 bases stayed unmatched. Germline V gives CDR1 ENHRY, CDR2 SYGVKD. This CDR3 reads CAISGDRDQANYGYTF. The CDR3 nucleotides are TGTGCCATCAGTGGGGACAGGGACCAAGCTAACTATGGCTACACCTTC.

This chain joins TRBV4-3 and TRBJ2-7; possibly TRBD1 for D (5 bases). V gave up 0 bases and J gave up 4 bases, with 10 bases separating them. This CDR3 is built from 14 residues. Germline V gives CDR1 LGHNA, CDR2 YSLEER. The CDR3 coding sequence is TGCGCCAGCAGCCAAGACCAGGGCTCTTACGAGCAGTACTTC. This translates into CASSQDQGSYEQYF.

This rearrangement joins TRBV27 to TRBJ1-1, with no clear D. The ends were cut back, 5 bases at V and 5 bases at J, with 15 bases in the middle. The CDR3 length is 14 residues. CDR1 and CDR2 (germline): MNHEY, SMNVEV (reference sequence). CDR3 sequence: CASSRDGLGTEAFF. CDR3 nucleotide sequence: TGTGCCAGCAGTCGAGACGGATTGGGGACTGAAGCTTTCTTT.

The rearrangement links TRBV28 to TRBJ2-7; TRBD1 matches at 9 bases. CDR3 length: 13 residues. Per the germline V gene, CDR1 is MDHEN and CDR2 is SYDVKM. Unmatched junction bases numbered 1, after V lost 4 bases and J lost 3 bases. The DNA for the CDR3 is TGTGCCAGCAGTTCGACAGGGGGCTACGAGCAGTACGTC. It codes for CASSSTGGYEQYV.

The V call is TRBV6-5, the J call TRBJ2-1; 14 bases are a match to TRBD2. This CDR3 contains 15 residues. In germline, CDR1 is MNHEY, CDR2 SVGAGI. Trimming at V came to 5 bases and at J to 7 bases, leaving 4 bases not matched to a gene. CDR3 sequence reads: CASSRLAGGPNEQFF. The DNA for the CDR3 is TGTGCCAGCAGTAGACTAGCGGGGGGGCCGAATGAGCAGTTCTTC.

This clone was observed once. The chain combines TRBV27 with TRBJ2-3; D is perhaps TRBD2 (6 bases). From germline, CDR1 is MNHEY and CDR2 SMNVEV (reference sequence). V was clipped by 0 bases and J by 3 bases, with 16 bases between them. The CDR3 sequence is 17 residues long. CDR3 DNA sequence: TGTGCCAGCAGTTTATCGGGGCCCCAGGGAGGTACAGATACGCAGTATTTT. The encoded protein is CASSLSGPQGGTDTQYF.

This clone was seen only once. The chain combines TRBV2 with TRBJ2-1, with 8 nucleotides matching TRBD1. The V gene's germline CDR1 is SNHLY and CDR2 FYNNEI. The V and J ends lost 3 bases and 5 bases, in that order; junction bases with no gene match: 6. The CDR3 is made up of 15 amino acids. CDR3 bases: TGTGCCAGCAGTGAGGACAGGGTAAGGAACAATGAGCAGTTCTTC. Translation gives CASSEDRVRNNEQFF.

The chain employs TRBV9 and TRBJ2-7; D unclear. V was pared by 0 bases and J by 5 bases, with 9 bases between. Germline lookup yields CDR1 SGDLS and CDR2 YYNGEE. CDR3 length: 13 amino acids. CDR3 loop: CASSVGEVDEQYF. CDR3 bases: TGTGCCAGCAGCGTAGGAGAAGTTGACGAGCAGTACTTC.

This clone has a handful of counts. The chain uses TRBV28 and TRBJ2-7; D is uncertain. Germline V gives CDR1 MDHEN, CDR2 SYDVKM. CDR3 size: 14 residues. Deletions cut 3 bases from V and 3 bases from J, with 12 bases between. The CDR3 DNA is TGTGCCAGCAGTTTCGATGTGATGGTCTACGAGCAGTACTTC. It is translated as CASSFDVMVYEQYF.

By sample fraction, this clone is medium-sized (0.01 to 0.1%). In nucleotides, the CDR3 is TGTGCCAGCAGTCAAGGGACAGTATCCCCCTATGGCTACACCTTC. This gives the protein CASSQGTVSPYGYTF. The rearrangement links TRBV27 to TRBJ1-2; 7 positions match TRBD1. Per germline, CDR1 MNHEY and CDR2 SMNVEV (reference sequence). V was clipped by 5 bases and J by 4 bases; unmatched bases: 10. This CDR3 contains 15 residues.

The V gene is TRBV2, the J gene TRBJ2-4; D assignment may be TRBD1 or TRBD2 (5 bases each). Germline CDR1 is SNHLY and CDR2 is FYNNEI. The V end lost 3 bases, the J end lost 8 bases, and 8 bases lay between the germline ends. This CDR3 region has 12 residues. The CDR3 loop is CASSDMGDIQYF. CDR3 nucleotide sequence: TGTGCCAGCAGTGATATGGGGGACATTCAGTACTTC.

For this clone: At one end the junction does not follow the germline gene, possibly because of a read error. J is TRBJ2-2 and V is TRBV12-5; D not certain. The CDR3 is made up of 14 amino acids. Germline V CDR1 and CDR2: LGHNT, FRNRAP. The CDR3 region is CASANLPNAGELFF. CDR3 sequence (DNA): TGTGCTAGTGCCAACCTTCCGAACGCCGGGGAGCTGTTTTTT.

This clone was seen just once. V and J are TRBV28 and TRBJ2-7; 9 nucleotides agree with TRBD1. Trimming cost V 4 bases and J 5 bases; bases outside gene matches: 12. The length of the CDR3 is 16 residues. From germline, CDR1 is MDHEN and CDR2 SYDVKM. The CDR3 loop is CASSSLPGQGFDEQYV. The DNA of the CDR3 is TGTGCCAGCAGTTCCCTTCCAGGACAGGGGTTCGACGAGCAGTACGTC.

The rearrangement links TRBV19 to TRBJ1-2; possibly TRBD1 for D (5 bases). The germline CDR1 and CDR2 sequences are LNHDA and SQIVND (reference sequence). This CDR3 spans 13 amino acids. Trimming took 6 bases from V and 12 from J, leaving 20 bases between them. CDR3 loop: CASRGGGEPPHTF. The CDR3 DNA is TGTGCCAGTAGGGGTGGAGGGGAACCACCACACACCTTC.

The chain carries TRBV13 and TRBJ2-6; maybe TRBD1 (6 bases). CDR1 PRHDT and CDR2 FYEKMQ come from the germline V gene (reference sequence). The V and J ends lost 3 bases and 0 bases respectively, with 15 bases between them. CDR3 length equals 18 residues. CDR3 residues: CASSFGQSRPSGANVLTF. CDR3 bases: TGTGCCAGCAGCTTCGGACAGAGCAGACCCTCTGGGGCCAACGTCCTGACTTTC.

The rearrangement uses TRBV4-2 and TRBJ2-5; 9 nucleotides align to TRBD2. Trimming took 1 base from V and 0 from J; bases not matched to a gene: 3. Germline V lookup: CDR1 LGHNA, CDR2 YNFKEQ. The CDR3 extends over 16 amino acids. DNA for the CDR3: TGTGCCAGCAGCCAAGGCTCTAGCGGGAACCAAGAGACCCAGTACTTC. Amino acid sequence: CASSQGSSGNQETQYF.

V gene TRBV7-9 combines with J gene TRBJ2-2, with 10 bases lining up with TRBD1. V shed 5 bases and J 7 bases; nucleotides not matched to a gene: 4. The V gene's germline CDR1 is SEHNR and CDR2 FQNEAQ (reference sequence). The length of the CDR3 is 14 residues. The CDR3 spells CASSTDRGLGELFF. DNA of the CDR3: TGTGCCAGCAGCACTGACAGGGGGCTCGGGGAGCTGTTTTTT.

The J gene is TRBJ2-3, the V gene TRBV13, with 8 bases matching TRBD2. Germline CDR1 is PRHDT and CDR2 is FYEKMQ (reference sequence). This CDR3 has 15 amino acids. V was pared by 1 base and J by 1 base, with 1 base of the junction left unmatched. In DNA form, the CDR3 reads TGTGCCAGCAGCTTAGCGGGGGGGCGCACAGATACGCAGTATTTT. Its protein product is CASSLAGGRTDTQYF.

This rearrangement joins TRBV4-2 to TRBJ2-1, with D maybe TRBD1 (6 bases). Looked up from germline, CDR1 is LGHNA and CDR2 is YNFKEQ. V was shortened by 0 bases and J by 13 bases, with 19 bases between the two germline ends. CDR3 length: 15 residues. The CDR3 here is CASSQEGAGDTFQFF. The CDR3 DNA reads as TGTGCCAGCAGCCAAGAAGGGGCTGGGGACACATTTCAGTTCTTC.

This chain uses TRBV9 with TRBJ2-1, with 7 bases lining up with TRBD2. The J segment lost 3 bases and the V segment lost 2 bases, leaving 5 bases of the junction unmatched. The CDR3 has 15 amino acids. The V gene's germline CDR1 is SGDLS and CDR2 YYNGEE. CDR3 in amino acids: CASSVGGTYYNEQFF. The CDR3 region has the DNA TGTGCCAGCAGCGTGGGAGGGACTTACTACAATGAGCAGTTCTTC.